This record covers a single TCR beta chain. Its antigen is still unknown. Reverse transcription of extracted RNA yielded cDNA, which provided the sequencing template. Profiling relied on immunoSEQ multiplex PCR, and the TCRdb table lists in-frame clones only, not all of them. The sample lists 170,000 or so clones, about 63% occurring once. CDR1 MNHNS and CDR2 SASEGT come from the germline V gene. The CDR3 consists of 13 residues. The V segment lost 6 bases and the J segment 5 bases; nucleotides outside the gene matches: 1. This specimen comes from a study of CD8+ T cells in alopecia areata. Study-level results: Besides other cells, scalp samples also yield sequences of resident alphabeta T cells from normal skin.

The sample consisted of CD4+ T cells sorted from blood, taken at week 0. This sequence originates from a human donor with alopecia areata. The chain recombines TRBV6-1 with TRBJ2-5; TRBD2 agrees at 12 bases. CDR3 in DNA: TGTGCCAGCAGGGGACTAGCGGGCGAGACCCAGTACTTC. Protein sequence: CASRGLAGETQYF.